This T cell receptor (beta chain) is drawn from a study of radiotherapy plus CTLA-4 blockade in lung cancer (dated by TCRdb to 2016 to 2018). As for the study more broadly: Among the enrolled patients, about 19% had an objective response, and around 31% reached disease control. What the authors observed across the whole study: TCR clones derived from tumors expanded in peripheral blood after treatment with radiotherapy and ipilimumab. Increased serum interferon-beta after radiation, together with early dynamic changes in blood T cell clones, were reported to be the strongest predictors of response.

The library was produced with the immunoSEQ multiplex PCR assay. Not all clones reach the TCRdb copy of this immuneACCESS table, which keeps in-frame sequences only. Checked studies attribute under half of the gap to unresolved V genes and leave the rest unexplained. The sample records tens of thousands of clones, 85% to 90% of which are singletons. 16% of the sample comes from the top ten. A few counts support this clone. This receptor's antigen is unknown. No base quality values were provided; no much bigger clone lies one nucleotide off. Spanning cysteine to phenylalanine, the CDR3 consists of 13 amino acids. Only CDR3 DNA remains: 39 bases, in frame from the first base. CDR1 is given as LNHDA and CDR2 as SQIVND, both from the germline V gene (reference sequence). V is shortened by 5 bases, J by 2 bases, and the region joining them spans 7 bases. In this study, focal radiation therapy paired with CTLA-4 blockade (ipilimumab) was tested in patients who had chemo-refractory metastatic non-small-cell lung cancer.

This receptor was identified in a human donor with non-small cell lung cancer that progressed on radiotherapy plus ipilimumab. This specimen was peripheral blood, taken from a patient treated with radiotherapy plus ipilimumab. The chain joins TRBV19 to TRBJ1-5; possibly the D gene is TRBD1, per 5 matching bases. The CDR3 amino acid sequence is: CASSPGGNQPQHF. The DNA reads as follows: TGTGCCAGTAGTCCGGGGGGCAATCAGCCCCAGCATTTT.